This record concerns one T cell receptor (beta chain) sequence. The junction had 8 bases not matched to a gene; V was cut back by 6 bases and J by 6 bases. The CDR3 spans 14 residues. Germline V gene lookup returns CDR1 MNHEY and CDR2 SMNVEV (reference sequence). The sample comes from a study of blood T cell repertoires in COVID-19. Study overall: COVID-19 samples from acute and convalescent phases originated in the United States, Italy and Spain. Sample material is recorded as cDNA or gDNA derived from T cells, B-cell-depleted T cells, or PBMCs.

In the original processing: Estimation of nucleated cell counts was performed using reference gene primer amplification. Data came from immunoSEQ multiplex PCR; TCRdb stores just in-frame clones and leaves some out. That table is the source of V, J and clone size, and D and trimming were worked out from the DNA. In the table there are 250,000 or so clones, more than 75% of which are singletons. What was sequenced was peripheral blood. The rearrangement joins TRBV27 to TRBJ2-7; 10 bases are a match to TRBD1. The receptor was derived from a woman in her forties who had recovered from COVID-19. CDR3 protein: CASSNGQGGSEQYF. CDR3 nucleotides: TGTGCCAGCAGCAACGGACAGGGGGGGTCCGAGCAGTACTTC.